This T cell receptor (beta chain) was recovered during a study of vaccination and CD4 T cells after COVID-19. Treatment denoted: approximately nine-day PBMC culture with coronavirus spike peptide pools or control peptides (ViraFEST assay). This clonotype was found a few times. Antigen unknown. Trimming left V 4 bases short and J 11 bases short, with 21 bases between. CDR3 length: 15 amino acids. Germline V gives CDR1 MDHEN, CDR2 SYDVKM. Cultured CD4+ T cells had their DNA profiled by the Oncomine TCR Beta short-read assay. TCRdb ran MiXCR on the PCR reads and lists one entry per CDR3 protein. The sample holds over 14,000 distinct CDR3 sequences, roughly 30% seen once.

The material was CD4+ T cells from blood, cultured in vitro, obtained after SARS-CoV-2 vaccination. The chain uses TRBV28 and TRBJ1-5, with D tentatively TRBD1 (5 bases). The clonotype originates from a human donor who had recovered from COVID-19. The CDR3 bases are TGTGCCAGCAGTTCCGAGACAGTCCCACGACAGTCCCAGCATTTT. It encodes CASSSETVPRQSQHF.